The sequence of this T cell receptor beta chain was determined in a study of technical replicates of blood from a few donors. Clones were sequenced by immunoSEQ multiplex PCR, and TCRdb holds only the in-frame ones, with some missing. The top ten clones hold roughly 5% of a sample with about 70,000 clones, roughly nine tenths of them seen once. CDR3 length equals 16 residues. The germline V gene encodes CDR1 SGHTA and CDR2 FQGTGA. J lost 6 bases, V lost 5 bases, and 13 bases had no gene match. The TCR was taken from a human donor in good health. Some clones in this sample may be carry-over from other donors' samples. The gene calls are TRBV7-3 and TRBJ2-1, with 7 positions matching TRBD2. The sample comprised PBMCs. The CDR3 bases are TGTGCCAGCAGCCCGAAACCAGCGGGAATTAGCAATGAGCAGTTCTTC. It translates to CASSPKPAGISNEQFF.